This record concerns one T cell receptor beta chain sequence. The data derive from a study of T-cell reconstitution after alpha-beta-depleted transplantation in children. Unique molecular identifiers were used to barcode this TCRbeta library. TCRdb reanalysed the PCR reads using MiXCR and keeps one entry per CDR3 protein. The data contain 400,000 to 500,000 distinct CDR3 sequences, approximately 11% of them singletons. The source is a human donor who donated a stem cell graft to a child with acute myeloid leukemia. Sequenced here: PBMCs from the stem cell graft donor, sampled from the stem cell graft.

The DNA of the CDR3 is TGTGCCAGCAGCTTAGCCGAGGTGTTTCTGTCCTACAATGAGCAGTTCTTC. Its translation: CASSLAEVFLSYNEQFF. The chain links TRBV11-2 to TRBJ2-1; D unclear. Germline V gives CDR1 SGHAT, CDR2 FQNNGV. V was trimmed by 1 base and J by 1 base, leaving 14 bases between them. The CDR3 totals 17 residues.